Listed below are T cell receptor beta chains from one sample, sequenced in a study of graft-versus-host responses after intestinal transplantation. Assay used: immunoSEQ multiplex PCR; TCRdb lists only in-frame clones, some missing. The sample includes around 21,000 clones, roughly 33% seen only once; the top ten take 7.5% to 9.5%. This sample comprised alloreactive CD8+ T cells from a mixed lymphocyte reaction culture, obtained before intestinal transplant. These TCRs come from a human patient who received an intestinal transplant. Both conserved end residues are part of each CDR3. The D gene is left open where the match is weak. Size is stated for part of the rows, as once, few or many counts, or as a class when the clone is expanded.

TRBV27,TRBD2,-,TRBJ2-7,CASRAGDSYEQYF,TGTGCCAGCAGAGCGGGAGACTCCTACGAGCAGTACTTC
TRBV19,TRBD1,few,TRBJ2-7,CASSLGDRGTYEQYF,TGTGCCAGTAGTCTAGGGGACAGGGGGACCTACGAGCAGTACTTC
TRBV11-3,-,-,TRBJ1-1,CASSLVGRARNTEAFF,TGTGCCAGCAGCTTAGTCGGGCGGGCCAGGAACACTGAAGCTTTCTTT
TRBV9,TRBD1,-,TRBJ1-3,CASSVTGDGNTIYF,TGTGCCAGCAGCGTAACAGGGGATGGAAACACCATATATTTT
TRBV7-9,TRBD1,few,TRBJ2-5,CASSPIPGQDQETQYF,TGTGCCAGCAGCCCCATCCCGGGACAGGATCAAGAGACCCAGTACTTC
TRBV5-6,-,once,TRBJ1-1,CASSLGGNTEAFF,TGTGCCAGCAGCTTGGGAGGGAACACTGAAGCTTTCTTT
TRBV7-9,TRBD2,few,TRBJ2-7,CASSLSGSGGYEQYF,TGTGCCAGCAGCTTAAGCGGTTCGGGAGGTTACGAGCAGTACTTC
TRBV2,-,-,TRBJ2-1,CASSEYVGGGNEQFF,TGTGCCAGCAGTGAATATGTGGGAGGCGGTAATGAGCAGTTCTTC
TRBV6-5,TRBD1,-,TRBJ2-1,CASSYGWTGDNEQFF,TGTGCCAGCAGTTACGGGTGGACAGGAGACAATGAGCAGTTCTTC
TRBV4-2,-,few,TRBJ2-5,CASSARDGQETQYF,TGTGCCAGCAGCGCGAGGGACGGACAAGAGACCCAGTACTTC
TRBV10-2,-,few,TRBJ2-2,CASERPGELFF,TGCGCCAGCGAGCGCCCCGGGGAGCTGTTTTTT
TRBV4-3,TRBD1,-,TRBJ2-7,CASSQQQGAGIEQYF,TGCGCCAGCAGCCAGCAACAGGGGGCAGGGATCGAGCAGTACTTC
TRBV6-1,TRBD2,-,TRBJ2-3,CASSGLAGGPDTQYF,TGTGCCAGCAGTGGACTAGCGGGAGGGCCAGATACGCAGTATTTT
TRBV5-1,-,medium-sized,TRBJ1-1,CASSEGQLNTEAFF,TGCGCCAGCAGCGAGGGACAATTGAACACTGAAGCTTTCTTT
TRBV7-3,-,few,TRBJ2-7,CATRGSGSYEQYF,TGTGCCACCCGGGGGAGCGGGTCCTACGAGCAGTACTTC
TRBV29-1,TRBD1,once,TRBJ1-2,CSVTPGQGERGYTF,TGCAGCGTTACACCGGGACAGGGGGAGCGTGGCTACACCTTC
TRBV2,-,-,TRBJ2-1,CASSVNTPPDEQFF,TGTGCCAGCAGTGTGAATACCCCACCTGATGAGCAGTTCTTC
TRBV7-9,-,-,TRBJ2-7,CASSSLRVYEQYF,TGTGCCAGCAGTTCCCTCAGGGTATACGAGCAGTACTTC
TRBV2,-,few,TRBJ2-7,CASNSGLGYEQYF,TGTGCCAGCAATTCAGGGCTGGGCTACGAGCAGTACTTC
TRBV19,-,-,TRBJ2-2,CASSGVEASITGELFF,TGTGCCAGTAGTGGGGTTGAAGCGTCAATCACCGGGGAGCTGTTTTTT
TRBV30,-,-,TRBJ1-3,CAWSSLWDPRVISSGNTIYF,TGTGCCTGGAGTTCTCTGTGGGACCCCCGGGTCATTAGCTCTGGAAACACCATATATTTT
TRBV27,-,few,TRBJ2-7,CASSLLYGAREQYF,TGTGCCAGCAGTTTACTGTACGGGGCTCGGGAGCAGTACTTC
TRBV9,-,-,TRBJ2-1,CASTVHLVGGRGQFF,TGTGCCAGCACCGTGCATCTGGTGGGGGGCCGGGGGCAGTTCTTC
TRBV2,TRBD2,-,TRBJ2-6,CASSDLAGGGAGANVLTF,TGTGCCAGCAGCGACTTAGCGGGAGGGGGGGCTGGGGCCAACGTCCTGACTTTC
TRBV2,-,few,TRBJ2-7,CAIQAFEDEQYF,TGTGCCATCCAGGCGTTTGAAGACGAGCAGTACTTC
TRBV4-2,TRBD2,few,TRBJ2-7,CASSQEGFFTGGPNEQYF,TGTGCCAGCAGCCAAGAAGGTTTTTTCACGGGAGGGCCCAACGAGCAGTACTTC
TRBV4-1,TRBD2,-,TRBJ2-5,CASSQGTSVLQETQYF,TGCGCCAGCAGCCAAGGGACTAGCGTACTCCAGGAGACCCAGTACTTC
TRBV6-5,-,few,TRBJ1-1,CASSYKNTEAFF,TGTGCCAGCAGTTACAAGAACACTGAAGCTTTCTTT
TRBV6-1,-,-,TRBJ2-1,CASSGPGVSYNEQFF,TGTGCCAGCTCGGGCCCAGGGGTATCCTACAATGAGCAGTTCTTC
TRBV4-3,-,few,TRBJ2-7,CASSQVRTGYEQYF,TGCGCCAGCAGCCAAGTCCGCACAGGGTACGAGCAGTACTTC
TRBV9,TRBD2,-,TRBJ2-2,CASSVVAGGPGELFF,TGTGCCAGCAGCGTGGTAGCGGGGGGGCCAGGGGAGCTGTTTTTT
TRBV5-5,-,-,TRBJ1-1,CASSLEGGNTEAFF,TGTGCCAGCAGCTTGGAGGGGGGGAACACTGAAGCTTTCTTT
TRBV23-1,-,-,TRBJ2-5,CASRHQETQYF,TGCGCCAGCAGACACCAAGAGACCCAGTACTTC
TRBV27,-,once,TRBJ2-6,CASSLSGDNVLTF,TGTGCCAGCAGTTTGTCAGGGGACAACGTCCTGACTTTC
TRBV28,TRBD1,-,TRBJ1-2,CASSLGQGYGYTF,TGTGCCAGCAGTCTCGGACAGGGGTATGGCTACACCTTC
TRBV4-1,TRBD1,medium-sized,TRBJ1-4,CASSPRRTGKEKLFF,TGCGCCAGCAGCCCCCGGAGGACAGGAAAAGAAAAACTGTTTTTT
TRBV19,-,few,TRBJ1-5,CASSTDFNQPQHF,TGTGCCAGTAGTACAGACTTCAATCAGCCCCAGCATTTT
TRBV9,-,-,TRBJ1-1,CASSVGTFLWDTEAFF,TGTGCCAGCAGCGTCGGGACTTTCCTCTGGGACACTGAAGCTTTCTTT
TRBV27,-,-,TRBJ1-5,CASSLLLGNQPQHF,TGTGCCAGCAGTTTGCTCCTTGGCAATCAGCCCCAGCATTTT
TRBV6-5,-,few,TRBJ2-5,CASSFGQSSGETQYF,TGTGCCAGCAGTTTCGGACAGTCTAGTGGGGAGACCCAGTACTTC
TRBV5-1,-,-,TRBJ1-1,CASSLQGNTEAFF,TGCGCCAGCAGCTTACAGGGGAACACTGAAGCTTTCTTT
TRBV28,TRBD1,-,TRBJ1-6,CASSTLSGTETAIWSSYNSPLHF,TGTGCCAGCAGTACCCTATCCGGGACAGAGACCGCGATTTGGAGCTCCTATAATTCACCCCTCCACTTT
TRBV19,-,-,TRBJ2-7,CASRPWGLLEQYF,TGTGCCAGTAGGCCGTGGGGATTGTTGGAGCAGTACTTC
TRBV4-1,-,-,TRBJ2-7,CASSQAGTYEQYF,TGCGCCAGCAGCCAAGCCGGCACCTACGAGCAGTACTTC
TRBV5-5,-,few,TRBJ1-2,CASSRKVGPYGYTF,TGTGCCAGCAGCCGGAAAGTCGGGCCATATGGCTACACCTTC
TRBV27,-,medium-sized,TRBJ2-7,CASSSTGILYEQYF,TGTGCCAGCAGTTCCACAGGGATTCTCTACGAGCAGTACTTC
TRBV4-3,-,-,TRBJ1-5,CASSQYPGRANQPQHF,TGCGCCAGCAGCCAGTACCCGGGACGGGCCAATCAGCCCCAGCATTTT
TRBV4-1,-,-,TRBJ2-5,CASSPIFMRQETQYF,TGCGCCAGCAGTCCCATATTTATGCGCCAAGAGACCCAGTACTTC
TRBV27,TRBD2,-,TRBJ2-7,CASSRWDYPYEQYF,TGTGCCAGCAGTCGCTGGGACTACCCCTACGAGCAGTACTTC
TRBV19,TRBD2,few,TRBJ2-7,CASSRELASAYEQYF,TGTGCCAGTAGTAGGGAACTAGCGAGCGCCTACGAGCAGTACTTC
TRBV5-4,-,-,TRBJ1-2,CASSSAGYGYTF,TGTGCCAGCAGTAGCGCAGGGTATGGCTACACCTTC